Here is one TCR beta chain with its context. This record comes from a study of early T cells in non-severe SARS-CoV-2 infection. Looked up from germline, CDR1 is MDHEN and CDR2 is SYDVKM. V shed 1 base and J shed 0 bases, with 10 bases lying between them. This CDR3 is built from 15 residues. Attachment of unique molecular identifiers to individual cDNA molecules was performed. TCRdb analysed the 5' RACE reads with MiXCR anew, one entry per CDR3 protein. Of about 66,000 distinct CDR3 sequences in the sample, approximately 13% were seen once. V usage is TRBV28 and J usage is TRBJ2-7; D is perhaps TRBD1 (6 bases). Sequencing input: whole blood. The clonotype originates from an adult who was a healthcare worker with PCR-confirmed SARS-CoV-2 infection or an uninfected control (not recorded which). This CDR3 reads CASSLFQGNSYEQYF. In DNA, the CDR3 is TGTGCCAGCAGTTTATTTCAGGGGAACTCCTACGAGCAGTACTTC.